The sequence of this T cell receptor (beta chain) was determined in a study of cytomegalovirus exposure and HLA in healthy donors. Study at large: HLA-typed donors were the source of about 85 million unique TCRs, which an early data release held.

This clone was recorded once. Antigen unknown. There are 15 residues in the CDR3. Germline CDR1 and CDR2: MNHNY and SVGAGI (reference sequence). V gave up 5 bases and J gave up 1 base; unmatched junction bases: 5. Findings of the study overall: Rarity held for most TCR sequences, but there were some public TCRs that occurred in many donors.

Primers for the PCR totalled 60 Vbeta and 13 Jbeta. Assay used: immunoSEQ multiplex PCR; TCRdb lists only in-frame clones, some missing. The sample records more than 140,000 clones, 77% being singletons. Sequencing was performed on PBMCs. The origin of this receptor is a female donor in good health and CMV-seronegative. The chain carries TRBV6-6 and TRBJ2-7, with TRBD1 identical over 10 bases. CDR3 residues: CASSDRTGGSYEQYF. Written as DNA, the CDR3 is TGTGCCAGCAGTGACCGGACAGGGGGGTCCTACGAGCAGTACTTC.